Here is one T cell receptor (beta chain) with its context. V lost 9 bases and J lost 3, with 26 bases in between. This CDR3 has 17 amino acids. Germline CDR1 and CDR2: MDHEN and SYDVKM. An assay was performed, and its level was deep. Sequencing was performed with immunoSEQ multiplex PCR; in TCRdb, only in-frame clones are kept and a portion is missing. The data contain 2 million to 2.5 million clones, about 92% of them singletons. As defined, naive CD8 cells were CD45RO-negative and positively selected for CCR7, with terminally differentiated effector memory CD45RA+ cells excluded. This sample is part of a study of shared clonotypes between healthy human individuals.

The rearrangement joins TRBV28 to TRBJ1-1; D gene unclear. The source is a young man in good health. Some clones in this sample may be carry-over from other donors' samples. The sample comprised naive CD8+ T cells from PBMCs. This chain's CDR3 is CASRSSSVVLGDTEAFF. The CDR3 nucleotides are TGTGCCAGTAGGTCGTCGTCGGTAGTATTGGGAGACACTGAAGCTTTCTTT.